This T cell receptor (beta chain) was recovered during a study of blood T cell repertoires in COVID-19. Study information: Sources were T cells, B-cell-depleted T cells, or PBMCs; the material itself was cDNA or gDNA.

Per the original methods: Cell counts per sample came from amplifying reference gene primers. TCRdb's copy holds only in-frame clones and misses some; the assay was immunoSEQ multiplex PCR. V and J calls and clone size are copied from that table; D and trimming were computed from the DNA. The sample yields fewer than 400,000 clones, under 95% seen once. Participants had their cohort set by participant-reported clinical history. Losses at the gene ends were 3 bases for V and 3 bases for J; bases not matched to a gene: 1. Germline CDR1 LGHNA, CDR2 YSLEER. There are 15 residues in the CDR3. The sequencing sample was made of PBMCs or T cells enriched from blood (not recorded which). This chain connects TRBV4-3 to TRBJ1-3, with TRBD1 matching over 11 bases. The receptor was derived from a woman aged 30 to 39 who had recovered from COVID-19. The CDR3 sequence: CASSQGQGVGNTIYF. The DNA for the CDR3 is TGCGCCAGCAGCCAGGGACAGGGGGTTGGAAACACCATATATTTT.